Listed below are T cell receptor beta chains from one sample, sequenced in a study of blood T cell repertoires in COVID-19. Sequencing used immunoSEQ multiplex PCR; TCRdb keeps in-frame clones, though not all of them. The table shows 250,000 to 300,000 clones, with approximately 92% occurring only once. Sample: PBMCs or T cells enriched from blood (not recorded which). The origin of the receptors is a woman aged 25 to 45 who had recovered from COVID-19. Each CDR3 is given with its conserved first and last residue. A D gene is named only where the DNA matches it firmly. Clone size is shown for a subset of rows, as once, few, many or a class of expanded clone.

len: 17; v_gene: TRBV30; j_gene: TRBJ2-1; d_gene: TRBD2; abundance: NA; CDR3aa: CAWSVLGLAASYNEQFF; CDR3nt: TGTGCCTGGAGTGTACTAGGACTAGCGGCCTCATACAATGAGCAGTTCTTC
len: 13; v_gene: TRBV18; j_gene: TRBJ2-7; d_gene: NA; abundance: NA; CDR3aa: CASSPGASYEQYF; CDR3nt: TGTGCCAGCTCACCAGGGGCCTCCTACGAGCAGTACTTC
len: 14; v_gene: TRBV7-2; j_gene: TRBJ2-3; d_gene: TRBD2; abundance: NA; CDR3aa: CASSPWGLGDTQYF; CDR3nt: TGTGCCAGCAGCCCCTGGGGACTAGGGGATACGCAGTATTTT
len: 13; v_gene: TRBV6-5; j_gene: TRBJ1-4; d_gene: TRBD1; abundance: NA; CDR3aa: CASGTGEREKLFF; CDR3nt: TGTGCCAGTGGGACAGGGGAACGTGAAAAACTGTTTTTT
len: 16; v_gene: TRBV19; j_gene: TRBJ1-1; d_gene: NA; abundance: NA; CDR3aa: CASSSLRQDRNTEAFF; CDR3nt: TGTGCCAGTAGTAGCCTTCGACAGGATAGGAACACTGAAGCTTTCTTT
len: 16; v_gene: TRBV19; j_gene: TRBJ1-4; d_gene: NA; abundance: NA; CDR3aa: CASSIDSGRVMEKLFF; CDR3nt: TGTGCCAGTAGTATCGATTCGGGCAGGGTTATGGAAAAACTGTTTTTT
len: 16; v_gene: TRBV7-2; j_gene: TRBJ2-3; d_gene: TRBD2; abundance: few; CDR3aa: CASSLLAGGRADTQYF; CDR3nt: TGTGCCAGCAGCCTCCTCGCGGGAGGGCGGGCAGATACGCAGTATTTT
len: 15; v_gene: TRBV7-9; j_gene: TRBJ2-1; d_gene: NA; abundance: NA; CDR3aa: CASSLVSGTYDEQFF; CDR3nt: TGTGCCAGCAGCTTAGTGTCCGGGACATACGACGAGCAGTTCTTC
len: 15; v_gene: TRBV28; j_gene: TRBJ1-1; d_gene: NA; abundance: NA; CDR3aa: CASSLNRDKNTEAFF; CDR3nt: TGTGCCAGCAGTTTAAACCGGGACAAGAACACTGAAGCTTTCTTT
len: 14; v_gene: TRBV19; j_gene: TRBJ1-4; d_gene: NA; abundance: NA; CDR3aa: CASSIQTANEKLFF; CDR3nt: TGTGCCAGTAGTATCCAAACAGCTAATGAAAAACTGTTTTTT
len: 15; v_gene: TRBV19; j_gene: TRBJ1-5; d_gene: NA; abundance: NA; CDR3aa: CASSIESGGDQPQHF; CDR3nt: TGTGCCAGTAGTATAGAGTCGGGGGGCGATCAGCCCCAGCATTTT
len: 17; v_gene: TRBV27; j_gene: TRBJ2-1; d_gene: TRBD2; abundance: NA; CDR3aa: CASRSIAGASSYNEQFF; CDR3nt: TGTGCCAGCAGATCCATAGCGGGAGCGAGCTCCTACAATGAGCAGTTCTTC
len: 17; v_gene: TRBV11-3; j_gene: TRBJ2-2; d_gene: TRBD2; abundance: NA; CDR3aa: CASSLVSSGGSTGELFF; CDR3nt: TGTGCCAGCAGCTTAGTTTCGTCGGGAGGGAGCACCGGGGAGCTGTTTTTT
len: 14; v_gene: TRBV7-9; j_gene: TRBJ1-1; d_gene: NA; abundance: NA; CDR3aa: CASSLGGRNTEAFF; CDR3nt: TGTGCCAGCAGCTTAGGAGGCAGGAACACTGAAGCTTTCTTT
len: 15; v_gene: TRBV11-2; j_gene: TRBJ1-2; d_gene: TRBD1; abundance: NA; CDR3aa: CASSPEGAAAVGYTF; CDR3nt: TGTGCCAGCAGCCCAGAGGGGGCGGCAGCAGTGGGCTACACCTTC
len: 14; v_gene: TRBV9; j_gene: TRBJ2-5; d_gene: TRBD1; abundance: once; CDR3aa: CASSSKGTGETQYF; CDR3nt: TGTGCCAGCAGCTCAAAGGGGACAGGGGAGACCCAGTACTTC
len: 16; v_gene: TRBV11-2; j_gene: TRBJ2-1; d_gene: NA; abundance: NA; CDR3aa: CASSLVSRDAYNEQFF; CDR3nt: TGTGCCAGCAGCTTAGTTTCCCGGGATGCCTACAATGAGCAGTTCTTC
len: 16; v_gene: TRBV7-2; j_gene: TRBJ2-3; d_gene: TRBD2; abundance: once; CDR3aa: CASSPRTSGSRHTQYF; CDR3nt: TGTGCCAGCAGCCCCAGAACTAGCGGTAGCAGACATACGCAGTATTTT
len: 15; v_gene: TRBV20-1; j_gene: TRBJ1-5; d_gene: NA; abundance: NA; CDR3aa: CSASHSTDSNQPQHF; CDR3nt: TGCAGTGCTAGTCACTCGACAGATAGCAATCAGCCCCAGCATTTT
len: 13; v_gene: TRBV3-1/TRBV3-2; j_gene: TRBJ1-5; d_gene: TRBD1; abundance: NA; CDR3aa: CASSQGDRQPQHF; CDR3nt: TGTGCCAGCAGCCAAGGGGACAGGCAGCCCCAGCATTTT